This T cell receptor (beta chain) was sequenced during a study of blood T cell repertoires in COVID-19. The germline CDR1 and CDR2 sequences are WNHNN and SYGVQD (reference sequence). The CDR3 totals 15 residues. Losses at the gene ends were 2 bases for V and 4 bases for J; bases not matched to a gene: 1. Donors were grouped by their self-reported clinical history. Using immunoSEQ multiplex PCR, the repertoire was profiled, and TCRdb retains in-frame clones only, with some absent. The top ten hold just under 2% of the sample, which has over 350,000 clones, roughly 87% seen once. The chain couples TRBV10-1 to TRBJ2-1; 11 bases align to TRBD2. The sequencing sample was made of PBMCs or T cells enriched from blood (not recorded which). The TCR originated in a woman under 30 with acute COVID-19. The CDR3 DNA follows: TGCGCCAGCAGTGAGGGGACTAGCGGTTACAATGAGCAGTTCTTC. Its translation is CASSEGTSGYNEQFF.